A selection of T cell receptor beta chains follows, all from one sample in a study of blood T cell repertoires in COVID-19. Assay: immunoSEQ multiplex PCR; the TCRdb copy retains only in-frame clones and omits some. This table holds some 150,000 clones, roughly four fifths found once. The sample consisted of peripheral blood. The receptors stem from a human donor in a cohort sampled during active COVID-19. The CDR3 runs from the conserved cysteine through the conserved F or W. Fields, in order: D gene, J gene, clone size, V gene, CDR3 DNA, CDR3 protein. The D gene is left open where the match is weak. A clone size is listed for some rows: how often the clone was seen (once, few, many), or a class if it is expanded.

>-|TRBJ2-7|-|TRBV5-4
TGTGCCAGCAGCTTGGGGGCCAGGGGGGTTTACGAGCAGTACTTC
CASSLGARGVYEQYF
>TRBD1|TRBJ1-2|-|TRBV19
TGTGCCAGTAGTATGCGGACAGGGGCCCTTTATGGCTACACCTTC
CASSMRTGALYGYTF
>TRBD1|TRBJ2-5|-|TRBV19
TGTGCCAGTAGTGTGACAGGGGGCTCGGTTGAGACCCAGTACTTC
CASSVTGGSVETQYF
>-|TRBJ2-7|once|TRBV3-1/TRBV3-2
TGTGCCAGCAGCCAAGATCTAGTTGTCCACGAGCAGTACTTC
CASSQDLVVHEQYF
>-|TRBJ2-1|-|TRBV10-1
TGCGCCACCACAACCCTCACAGGATCCTACAATGAGCAGTTCTTC
CATTTLTGSYNEQFF
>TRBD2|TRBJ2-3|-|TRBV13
TGTGCCAGCAGCCTAGGGGCTAGCGGGTCCGGTACGCAGTATTTT
CASSLGASGSGTQYF
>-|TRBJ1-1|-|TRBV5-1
TGCGCCAGCAGCTTTACAGTGAACACTGAAGCTTTCTTT
CASSFTVNTEAFF
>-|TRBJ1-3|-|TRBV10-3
TGTGCCATCACCCCGGAGTCCTCTGGAAACACCATATATTTT
CAITPESSGNTIYF
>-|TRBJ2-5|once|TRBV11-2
TGTGCCAGCAGCTTAGGGAGCAGGGGCGAGACCCAGTACTTC
CASSLGSRGETQYF
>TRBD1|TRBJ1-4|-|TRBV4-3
TGCGCCAGCAGCCAAGTTATGACAGGGCATGCAACTAATGAAAAACTGTTTTTT
CASSQVMTGHATNEKLFF
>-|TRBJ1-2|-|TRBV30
TGTGCCTGGAGTGTAAAGTCCCCAGGGAACTATGGCTACACCTTC
CAWSVKSPGNYGYTF